This T cell receptor beta chain comes out of a study of T cell repertoires in cytomegalovirus infection. TCRdb reanalysed the reads using MiXCR and keeps one entry per CDR3 protein. There are 250,000 to 350,000 distinct CDR3 sequences in the sample; over 20% occur only once, and about 15% lies in the top ten. Per germline, CDR1 MDHEN and CDR2 SYDVKM. V was trimmed by 2 bases and J by 4 bases, leaving 6 bases between them. CDR3 length equals 13 residues. This clonotype appeared a few times. Its antigen is undetermined. The study, taken as a whole, reports: Carriage of CMV together with the relevant HLA was identifiable through cumulative public TCR beta family frequency.

This clonotype was obtained from a human donor in good health (CMV status not recorded). Some clones in this sample may be carry-over from other donors' samples. The V and J genes are TRBV28 and TRBJ2-1; D unresolved. The specimen was PBMCs. CDR3 bases: TGTGCCAGCAGTTTACCCGCATACAATGAGCAGTTCTTC. It codes for CASSLPAYNEQFF.